This T cell receptor beta chain stems from a study of blood T cells in healthy people across ages. Whole-study context: Template switching picked up about one barcoded beta molecule for each two T cells.

A second PCR, run for about 6 to 12 cycles, used a sample-barcoded 5' primer plus a J-beta primer mix. Every cDNA was tagged by a template-switch adaptor with 12 random nucleotides. TCRdb fed the 5' RACE reads into MiXCR, producing one record per CDR3 protein. The table includes roughly 1,300,000 distinct CDR3 sequences, 59% detected once. CDR1 and CDR2 (germline): MNHEY, SVGAGI. The CDR3 length is 18 residues. Trimming at V came to 0 bases and at J to 8 bases, leaving 14 bases not matched to a gene. This clonotype has more than one count but fewer than ten. Samples each yielded at least 6 micrograms of total RNA.

The origin of this receptor is a man between 18 and 29 years old in good health. The source material was blood. This chain connects TRBV6-5 to TRBJ2-1; 9 nucleotides match TRBD1. The CDR3, as DNA: TGTGCCAGCAGTTACTCGACCCCAGCGGGACAGGGCGGGGATGAGCAGTTCTTC. It translates to CASSYSTPAGQGGDEQFF.